The clone carrying this T cell receptor (beta chain) occurred a few times. This sample stems from a study of human T cells and chemical hapten exposure. Per the germline V gene, CDR1 is SQVTM and CDR2 is ANQGSEA. V was trimmed by 6 bases and J by 8 bases, leaving 16 bases between them. This CDR3 comprises 12 residues. TCRdb ran MiXCR on the RACE reads and lists one entry per CDR3 protein. The sample shows tens of thousands of distinct CDR3 sequences, more than 9% of them seen only once. Time point specified: patch test 1, 2 weeks after DPC sensitization. Specified treatment: therapeutic diphenylcyclopropenone sensitization with weekly scalp DPC. Unfractionated whole blood was the source from which total RNA was extracted.

This receptor was identified in a man aged 40-49 years with alopecia areata. Some clones in this sample may be carry-over from other donors' samples. The gene calls are TRBV29-1 and TRBJ2-5; D is possibly TRBD1 or TRBD2 (5 bases each). The sample consisted of whole blood, taken in connection with sensitization to the hapten diphenylcyclopropenone (DPC). CDR3 nucleotides: TGCAGCGTCGAGGGAGCAGGGATCACCCAGTACTTC. It is translated as CSVEGAGITQYF.